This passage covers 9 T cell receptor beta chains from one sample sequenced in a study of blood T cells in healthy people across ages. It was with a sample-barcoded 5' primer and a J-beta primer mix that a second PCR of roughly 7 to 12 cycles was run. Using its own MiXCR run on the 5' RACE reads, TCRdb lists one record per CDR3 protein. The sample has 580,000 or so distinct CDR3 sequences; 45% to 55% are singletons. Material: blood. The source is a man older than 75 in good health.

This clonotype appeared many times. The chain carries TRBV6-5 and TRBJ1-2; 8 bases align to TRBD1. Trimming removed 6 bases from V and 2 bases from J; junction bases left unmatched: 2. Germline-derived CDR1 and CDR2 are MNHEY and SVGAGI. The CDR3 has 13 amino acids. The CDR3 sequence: CASRRTGNYGYTF. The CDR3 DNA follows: TGTGCCAGCAGACGGACAGGGAACTATGGCTACACCTTC.

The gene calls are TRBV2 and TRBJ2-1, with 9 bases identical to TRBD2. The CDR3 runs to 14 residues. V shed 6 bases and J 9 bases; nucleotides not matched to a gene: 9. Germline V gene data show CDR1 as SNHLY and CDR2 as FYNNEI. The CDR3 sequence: CASSPGLARAEQFF. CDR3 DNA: TGTGCCAGCAGCCCGGGACTAGCTAGGGCTGAGCAGTTCTTC.

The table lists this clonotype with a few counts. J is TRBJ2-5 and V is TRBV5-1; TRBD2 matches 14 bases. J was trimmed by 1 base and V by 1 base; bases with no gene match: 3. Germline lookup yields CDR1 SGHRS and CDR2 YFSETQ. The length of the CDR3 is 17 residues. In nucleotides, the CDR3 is TGCGCCAGCAGCTTGTCCGGGACTAGCGGGAGCCAAGAGACCCAGTACTTC. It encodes CASSLSGTSGSQETQYF.

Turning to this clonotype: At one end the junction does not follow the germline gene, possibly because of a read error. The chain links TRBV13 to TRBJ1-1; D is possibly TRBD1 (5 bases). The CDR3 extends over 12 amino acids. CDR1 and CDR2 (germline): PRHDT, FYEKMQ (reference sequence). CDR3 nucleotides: TGTACCAGCAGCTTAAGGGGAACTGAAGCTTTCTTT. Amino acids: CTSSLRGTEAFF.

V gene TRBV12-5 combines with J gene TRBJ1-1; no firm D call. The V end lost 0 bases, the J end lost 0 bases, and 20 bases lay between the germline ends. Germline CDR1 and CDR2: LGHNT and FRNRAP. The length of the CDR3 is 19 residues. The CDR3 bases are TGTGCTAGTGGTTTGGTACGGGAATTTTGGGTGGCACTGAACACTGAAGCTTTCTTT. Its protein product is CASGLVREFWVALNTEAFF.

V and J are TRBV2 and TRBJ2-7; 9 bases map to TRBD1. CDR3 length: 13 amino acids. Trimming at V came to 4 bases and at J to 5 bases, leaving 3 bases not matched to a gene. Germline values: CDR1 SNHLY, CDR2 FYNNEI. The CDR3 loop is CASSGQGGDEQYF. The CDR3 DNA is TGTGCCAGCAGTGGACAGGGGGGCGACGAGCAGTACTTC.

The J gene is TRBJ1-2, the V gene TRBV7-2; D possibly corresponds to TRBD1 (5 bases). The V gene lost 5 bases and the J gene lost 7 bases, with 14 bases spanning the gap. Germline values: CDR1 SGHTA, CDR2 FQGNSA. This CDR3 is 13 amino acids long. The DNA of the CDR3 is TGTGCCAGCAGCCCGAATGGACAACCTGGCTACACCTTC. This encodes CASSPNGQPGYTF.

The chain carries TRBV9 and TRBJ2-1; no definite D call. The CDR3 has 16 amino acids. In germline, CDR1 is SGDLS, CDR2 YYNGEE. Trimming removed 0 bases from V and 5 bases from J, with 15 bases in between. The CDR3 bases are TGTGCCAGCAGCGTAGGGGGTATGTTGGGCAACAATGAGCAGTTCTTC. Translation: CASSVGGMLGNNEQFF.

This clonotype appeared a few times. CDR3 in amino acids: CASSLGGLSSYEQYF. The CDR3 nucleotides are TGCGCCAGCAGCTTAGGGGGACTAAGCTCCTACGAGCAGTACTTC. The V and J genes are TRBV5-1 and TRBJ2-7; the D gene is possibly TRBD2 (7 bases). The V and J ends lost 2 bases and 0 bases respectively, with 12 bases between them. Germline CDR1 SGHRS, CDR2 YFSETQ. This CDR3 spans 15 amino acids.